One T cell receptor (beta chain) is described in this entry. Germline V lookup: CDR1 SGDLS, CDR2 YYNGEE. V was shortened by 3 bases and J by 5 bases, with 12 bases between the two germline ends. The CDR3 spans 13 residues. The sample originates from a study of blood T cell repertoires in COVID-19. Study-wide context: Specimens from acute and convalescent COVID-19 originated in the United States, Italy and Spain. Sources were T cells, B-cell-depleted T cells, or PBMCs; the material itself was cDNA or gDNA.

Original analysis: For nucleated cells, counts were estimated from reference gene primer amplification. Repertoires were generated with immunoSEQ multiplex PCR, while TCRdb's copy carries only in-frame clones and drops some. The V and J calls and clone size were taken over from that table, and D and trimming were inferred from the DNA. The repertoire holds 120,000 or so clones, with roughly 79% as singletons. This chain connects TRBV9 to TRBJ2-7; D is perhaps TRBD2 (6 bases). This clonotype originated in a human donor in a cohort sampled during active COVID-19. The specimen was peripheral blood. CDR3 coding DNA: TGTGCCAGCAGCGGCCCCTGGGGGGACGAGCAGTACTTC. As protein: CASSGPWGDEQYF.